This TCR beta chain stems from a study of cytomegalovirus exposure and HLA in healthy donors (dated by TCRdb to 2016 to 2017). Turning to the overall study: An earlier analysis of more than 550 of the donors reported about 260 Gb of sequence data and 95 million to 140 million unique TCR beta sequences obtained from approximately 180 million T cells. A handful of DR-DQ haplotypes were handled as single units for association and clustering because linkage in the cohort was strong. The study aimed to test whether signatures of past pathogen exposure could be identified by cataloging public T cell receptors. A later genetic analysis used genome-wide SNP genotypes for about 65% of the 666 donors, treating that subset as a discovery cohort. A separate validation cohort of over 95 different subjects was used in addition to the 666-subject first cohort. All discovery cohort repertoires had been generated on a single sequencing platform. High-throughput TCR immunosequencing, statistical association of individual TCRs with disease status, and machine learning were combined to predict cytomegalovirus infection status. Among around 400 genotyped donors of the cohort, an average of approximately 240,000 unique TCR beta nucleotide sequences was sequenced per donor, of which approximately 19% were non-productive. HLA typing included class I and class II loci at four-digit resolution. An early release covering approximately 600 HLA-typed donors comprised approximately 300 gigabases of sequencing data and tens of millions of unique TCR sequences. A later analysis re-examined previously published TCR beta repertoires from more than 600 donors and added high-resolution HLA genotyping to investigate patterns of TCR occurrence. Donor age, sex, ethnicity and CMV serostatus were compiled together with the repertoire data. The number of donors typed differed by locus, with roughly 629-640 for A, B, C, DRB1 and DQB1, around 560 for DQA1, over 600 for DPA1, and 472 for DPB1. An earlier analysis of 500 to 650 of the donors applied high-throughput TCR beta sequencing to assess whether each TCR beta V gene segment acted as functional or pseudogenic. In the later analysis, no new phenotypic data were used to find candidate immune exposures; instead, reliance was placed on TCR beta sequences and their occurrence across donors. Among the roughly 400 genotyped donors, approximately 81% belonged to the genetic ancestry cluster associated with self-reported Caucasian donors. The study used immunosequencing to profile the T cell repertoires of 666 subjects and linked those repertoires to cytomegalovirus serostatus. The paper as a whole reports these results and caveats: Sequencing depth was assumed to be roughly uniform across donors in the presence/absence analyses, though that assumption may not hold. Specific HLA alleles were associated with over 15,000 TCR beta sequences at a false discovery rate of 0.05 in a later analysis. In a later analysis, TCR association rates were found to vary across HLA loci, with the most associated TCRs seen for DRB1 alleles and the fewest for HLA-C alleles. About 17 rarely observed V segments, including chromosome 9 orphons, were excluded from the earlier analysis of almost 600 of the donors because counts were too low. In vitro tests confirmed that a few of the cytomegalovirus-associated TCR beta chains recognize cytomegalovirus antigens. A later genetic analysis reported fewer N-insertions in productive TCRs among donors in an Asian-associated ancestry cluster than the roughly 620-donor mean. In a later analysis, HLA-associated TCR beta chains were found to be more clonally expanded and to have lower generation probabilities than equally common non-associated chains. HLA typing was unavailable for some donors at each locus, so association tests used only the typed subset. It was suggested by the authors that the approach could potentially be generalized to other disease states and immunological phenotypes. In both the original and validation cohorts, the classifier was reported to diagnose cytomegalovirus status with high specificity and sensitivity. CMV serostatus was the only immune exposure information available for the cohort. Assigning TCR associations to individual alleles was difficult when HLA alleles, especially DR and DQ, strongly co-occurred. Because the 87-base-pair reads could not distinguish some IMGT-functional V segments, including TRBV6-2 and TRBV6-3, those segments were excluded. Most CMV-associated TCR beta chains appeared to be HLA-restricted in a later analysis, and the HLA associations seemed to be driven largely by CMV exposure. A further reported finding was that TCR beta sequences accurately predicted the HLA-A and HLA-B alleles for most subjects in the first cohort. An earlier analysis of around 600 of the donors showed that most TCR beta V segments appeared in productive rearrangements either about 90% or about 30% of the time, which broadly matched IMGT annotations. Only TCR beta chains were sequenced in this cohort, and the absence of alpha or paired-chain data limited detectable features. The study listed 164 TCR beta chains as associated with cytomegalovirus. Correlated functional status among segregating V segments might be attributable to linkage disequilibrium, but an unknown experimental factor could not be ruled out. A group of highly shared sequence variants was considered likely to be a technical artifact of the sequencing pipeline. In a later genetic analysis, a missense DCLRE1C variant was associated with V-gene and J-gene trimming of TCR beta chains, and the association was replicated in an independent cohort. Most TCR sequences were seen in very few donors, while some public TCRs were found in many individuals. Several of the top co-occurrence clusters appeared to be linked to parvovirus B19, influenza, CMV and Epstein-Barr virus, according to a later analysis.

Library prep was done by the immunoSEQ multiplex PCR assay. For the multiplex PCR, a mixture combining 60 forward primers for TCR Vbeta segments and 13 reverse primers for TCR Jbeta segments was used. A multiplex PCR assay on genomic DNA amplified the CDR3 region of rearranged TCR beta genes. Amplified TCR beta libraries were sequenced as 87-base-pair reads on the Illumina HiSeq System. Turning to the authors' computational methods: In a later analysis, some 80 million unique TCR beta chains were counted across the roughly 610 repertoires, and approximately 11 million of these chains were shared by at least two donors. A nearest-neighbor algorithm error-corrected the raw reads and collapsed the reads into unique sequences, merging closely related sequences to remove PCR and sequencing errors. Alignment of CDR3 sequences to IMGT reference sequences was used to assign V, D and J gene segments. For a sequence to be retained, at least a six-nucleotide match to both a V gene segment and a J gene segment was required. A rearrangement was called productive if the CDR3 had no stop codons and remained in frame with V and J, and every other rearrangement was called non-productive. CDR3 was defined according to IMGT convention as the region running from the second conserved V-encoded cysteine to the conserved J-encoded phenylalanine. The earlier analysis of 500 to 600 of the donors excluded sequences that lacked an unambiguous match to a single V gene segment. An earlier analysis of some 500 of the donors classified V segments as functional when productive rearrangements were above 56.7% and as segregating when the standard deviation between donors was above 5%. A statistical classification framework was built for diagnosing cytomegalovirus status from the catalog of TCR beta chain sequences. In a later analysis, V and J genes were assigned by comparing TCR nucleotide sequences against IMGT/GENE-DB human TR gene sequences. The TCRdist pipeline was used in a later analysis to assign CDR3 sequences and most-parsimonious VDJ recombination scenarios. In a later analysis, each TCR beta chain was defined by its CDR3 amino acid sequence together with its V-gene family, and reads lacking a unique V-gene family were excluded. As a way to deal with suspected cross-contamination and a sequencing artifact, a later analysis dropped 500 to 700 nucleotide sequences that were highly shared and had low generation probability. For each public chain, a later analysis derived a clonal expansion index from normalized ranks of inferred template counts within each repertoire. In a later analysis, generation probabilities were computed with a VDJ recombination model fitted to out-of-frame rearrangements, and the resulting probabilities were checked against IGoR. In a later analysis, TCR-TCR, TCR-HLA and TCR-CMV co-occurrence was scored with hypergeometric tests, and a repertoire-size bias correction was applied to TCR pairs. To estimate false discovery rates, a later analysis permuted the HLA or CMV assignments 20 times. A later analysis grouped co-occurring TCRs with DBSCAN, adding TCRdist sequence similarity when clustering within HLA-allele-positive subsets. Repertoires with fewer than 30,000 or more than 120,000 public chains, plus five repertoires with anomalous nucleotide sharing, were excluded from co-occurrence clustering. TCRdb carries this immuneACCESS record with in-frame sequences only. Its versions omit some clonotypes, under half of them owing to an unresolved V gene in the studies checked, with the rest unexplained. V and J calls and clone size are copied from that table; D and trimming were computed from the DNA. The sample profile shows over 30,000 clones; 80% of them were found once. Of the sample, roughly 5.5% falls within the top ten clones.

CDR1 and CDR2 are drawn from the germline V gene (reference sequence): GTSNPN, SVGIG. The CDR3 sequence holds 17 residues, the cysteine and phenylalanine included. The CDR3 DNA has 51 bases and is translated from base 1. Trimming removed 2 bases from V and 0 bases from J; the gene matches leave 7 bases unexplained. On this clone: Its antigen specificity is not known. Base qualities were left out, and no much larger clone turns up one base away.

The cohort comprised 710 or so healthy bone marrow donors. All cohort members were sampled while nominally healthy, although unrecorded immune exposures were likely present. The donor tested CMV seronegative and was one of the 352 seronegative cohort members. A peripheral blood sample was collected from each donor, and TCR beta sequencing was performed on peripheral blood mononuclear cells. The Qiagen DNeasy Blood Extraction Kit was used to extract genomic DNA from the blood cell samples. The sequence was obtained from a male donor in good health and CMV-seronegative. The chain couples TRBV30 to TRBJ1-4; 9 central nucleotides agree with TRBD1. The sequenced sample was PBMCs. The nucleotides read TGTGCCTGGAGTTTGGGGACAGGGAGTGCAACTAATGAAAAACTGTTTTTT. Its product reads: CAWSLGTGSATNEKLFF.